This T cell receptor (beta chain) was documented in a study of cytomegalovirus exposure and HLA in healthy donors (TCRdb year 2017). A note on the overall study: An earlier analysis of several hundred of the donors reported about 260 Gb of sequence data and about 120 million unique TCR beta sequences obtained from approximately 180 million T cells. An early release that covered around 590 HLA-typed donors contained approximately 300 gigabases of sequencing data and 70 million to 100 million unique TCR sequences. Of the roughly 400 genotyped donors, approximately 83% fell in the genetic ancestry cluster associated with self-reported Caucasian donors. The aim of the study was to test whether cataloging public T cell receptors could identify signatures of past pathogen exposure. The T cell repertoires of 700 or so subjects were profiled by immunosequencing and related to cytomegalovirus serostatus. Besides the first cohort of around 670 subjects, a separate validation cohort made up of 120 different subjects was used. To predict cytomegalovirus infection status, the study combined high-throughput TCR immunosequencing, statistical association of individual TCRs with disease status, and machine learning. To study patterns of TCR occurrence, a later analysis re-analyzed previously published TCR beta repertoires from 666 donors and added high-resolution HLA genotyping. Rather than using new phenotypic data, the later analysis identified candidate immune exposures from TCR beta sequences and from how often those sequences occurred across donors. An earlier analysis of 450 to 750 of the donors used high-throughput TCR beta sequencing to judge whether each TCR beta V gene segment behaved as functional or pseudogenic. Alongside the repertoire data, information on donor age, sex, ethnicity and CMV serostatus was compiled. In a later genetic analysis, genome-wide SNP genotypes for about 65% of the roughly 700 donors were used, and that subset was treated as a discovery cohort. All discovery cohort repertoires had been generated on a single sequencing platform. Both class I and class II loci were covered by HLA typing, at four-digit resolution. The number of typed donors differed by locus: about 629-630 for A, B, C, DRB1 and DQB1; 500 to 550 for DQA1; about 600 for DPA1; and about 470 for DPB1. Roughly 5 DR-DQ haplotypes were handled as single units for association and clustering, since linkage in the cohort was strong. On average, about 240,000 unique TCR beta nucleotide sequences were sequenced per donor among some 420 genotyped donors of the cohort, with 15% to 20% of those sequences being non-productive.

In total, around 600 healthy bone marrow donors made up the cohort. At the time of sampling, all cohort members were nominally healthy, though unrecorded immune exposures were likely present. The donor was CMV seronegative and belonged to the group of several hundred seronegative cohort members. A peripheral blood sample was provided by each donor, and peripheral blood mononuclear cells were used for TCR beta sequencing. Genomic DNA was extracted from the blood cell samples with the Qiagen DNeasy Blood Extraction Kit. The library was prepared using the immunoSEQ multiplex PCR assay. For the multiplex PCR, a mixture combining 60 forward primers for TCR Vbeta segments and 13 reverse primers for TCR Jbeta segments was used. A multiplex PCR assay on genomic DNA amplified the CDR3 region of rearranged TCR beta genes. The amplified TCR beta libraries were sequenced on the Illumina HiSeq System as 87-base-pair reads. The study's own analysis went as follows. A later analysis counted about 80 million unique TCR beta chains across the 550 to 800 repertoires, and around 12 million of these chains were shared by at least two donors. Raw reads were error-corrected and collapsed into unique sequences by a nearest-neighbor algorithm in which closely related sequences were merged to remove PCR and sequencing errors. V, D and J gene segments were assigned by aligning CDR3 sequences to IMGT reference sequences. Each retained sequence needed at least a six-nucleotide match to both a V gene segment and a J gene segment. A rearrangement was called productive if the CDR3 had no stop codons and remained in frame with V and J, and every other rearrangement was called non-productive. Following IMGT convention, CDR3 was defined as the stretch from the second conserved V-encoded cysteine to the conserved J-encoded phenylalanine. Sequences without an unambiguous match to a single V gene segment were excluded from the earlier analysis of almost 600 of the donors. In an earlier analysis of approximately 560 of the donors, a V segment was called functional when productive rearrangements were above 56.7%, and segregating when the standard deviation between donors exceeded 5%. To diagnose cytomegalovirus status from the catalog of TCR beta chain sequences, a statistical classification framework was built. In a later analysis, TCR nucleotide sequences were compared against IMGT/GENE-DB human TR gene sequences so that V and J genes could be assigned. In a later analysis, CDR3 sequences and most-parsimonious VDJ recombination scenarios were assigned using the TCRdist pipeline. A later analysis defined each TCR beta chain by its CDR3 amino acid sequence plus V-gene family, and excluded reads lacking a unique V-gene family. To address suspected cross-contamination and a sequencing artifact, a later analysis removed around 590 highly shared, low-generation-probability nucleotide sequences. For each public chain, a later analysis derived a clonal expansion index from normalized ranks of inferred template counts within each repertoire. In a later analysis, generation probabilities were computed using a VDJ recombination model fitted to out-of-frame rearrangements, and the results were checked against IGoR. A later analysis scored TCR-TCR, TCR-HLA and TCR-CMV co-occurrence with hypergeometric tests, applying a repertoire-size bias correction to TCR pairs. False discovery rates were estimated in a later analysis by permuting HLA or CMV assignments 20 times. In a later analysis, co-occurring TCRs were grouped with DBSCAN, and TCRdist sequence similarity was added when clustering was performed within HLA-allele-positive subsets. Repertoires with fewer than 30,000 or more than 120,000 public chains were left out of co-occurrence clustering, as were five repertoires with anomalous nucleotide sharing. TCRdb took over this immuneACCESS table, retaining in-frame rearrangements with V and J assigned. Such tables are incomplete; in checked studies, under half of the missing clones stem from an unresolved V gene, and the remainder is unexplained. The V and J calls and clone size were taken over from that table, and D and trimming were inferred from the DNA. Counted in this sample were 100,000 to 150,000 clones; 8% to 9.5% of them appeared once. Jointly, the top ten make up 5.5% of the sample.

Sequences MNHEY (CDR1) and SMNVEV (CDR2) are obtained from the germline V gene (reference sequence). V loses 6 bases of germline sequence and J loses 1 base, and the interval between the two ends is 9 bases. From cysteine to phenylalanine, the CDR3 is 13 amino acids long. The read is trimmed to its CDR3 DNA, 39 bases read in frame from base 1. On this clone: What antigen it recognizes has not been identified. Qualities for individual bases were not recorded, and no much larger clone is one base off.

What the authors observed across the whole study: A later analysis associated 15,000 to 20,000 TCR beta sequences with specific HLA alleles at a false discovery rate of 0.05. Some IMGT-functional V segments, including TRBV6-2 and TRBV6-3, could not be distinguished by the 87-base-pair reads and were therefore excluded. A few of the identified cytomegalovirus-associated TCR beta chains were confirmed in vitro to be specific for cytomegalovirus antigens. A later analysis found that TCR association rates varied across HLA loci, with DRB1 alleles showing the most associated TCRs and HLA-C alleles the fewest. Strong co-occurrence of HLA alleles, especially DR and DQ, made assigning TCR associations to individual alleles difficult. The sequencing pipeline was judged likely to have produced a cluster of highly shared sequence variants as a technical artifact. The authors suggested that the approach could potentially be generalized to other disease states and immunological phenotypes. The presence/absence analyses assumed that sequencing depth was roughly uniform across donors, and that assumption may not be true. Because counts were too low, approximately 15 rarely observed V segments, including chromosome 9 orphons, were excluded from the earlier analysis of 587 of the donors. In a later genetic analysis, a missense DCLRE1C variant was associated with V-gene and J-gene trimming of TCR beta chains, and the association was replicated in an independent cohort. A later analysis found that most CMV-associated TCR beta chains appeared HLA-restricted, with HLA associations seemingly driven largely by CMV exposure. A total of about 180 TCR beta chains were listed by the study as associated with cytomegalovirus. The only immune exposure information available for the cohort was CMV serostatus. Linkage disequilibrium might explain the correlated functional status among segregating V segments, but an unknown experimental factor could not be excluded. Because HLA typing was unavailable for some donors at each locus, only the typed subset was used in association tests. In a later analysis, several top co-occurrence clusters were reported to appear linked to parvovirus B19, influenza, CMV and Epstein-Barr virus. Only TCR beta chains were sequenced in this cohort, and the absence of alpha or paired-chain data limited detectable features. The classifier was reported to diagnose cytomegalovirus status with high specificity and sensitivity in both the original cohort and the validation cohort. An earlier analysis of approximately 570 of the donors showed that most TCR beta V segments appeared in productive rearrangements either about 90% or about 30% of the time, which broadly matched IMGT annotations. Most TCR sequences were observed very rarely across donors, whereas some public TCRs were present in many individuals. A further reported finding was that TCR beta sequences accurately predicted the HLA-A and HLA-B alleles for most subjects in the first cohort. In a later analysis, HLA-associated TCR beta chains were found to be more clonally expanded and to have lower generation probabilities than equally common non-associated chains. A later genetic analysis reported fewer N-insertions in productive TCRs among donors in an Asian-associated ancestry cluster than the roughly 700-donor mean.

The source is a man in his forties or fifties in good health and CMV-seronegative. Recombination connected TRBV27 to TRBJ2-5; matching of 6 bases hints at TRBD2 as the D gene. Sequenced: PBMCs. The CDR3 reads as follows: CASRGDFQETQYF. The sequence in DNA is TGTGCCAGCAGGGGGGACTTCCAAGAGACCCAGTACTTC.